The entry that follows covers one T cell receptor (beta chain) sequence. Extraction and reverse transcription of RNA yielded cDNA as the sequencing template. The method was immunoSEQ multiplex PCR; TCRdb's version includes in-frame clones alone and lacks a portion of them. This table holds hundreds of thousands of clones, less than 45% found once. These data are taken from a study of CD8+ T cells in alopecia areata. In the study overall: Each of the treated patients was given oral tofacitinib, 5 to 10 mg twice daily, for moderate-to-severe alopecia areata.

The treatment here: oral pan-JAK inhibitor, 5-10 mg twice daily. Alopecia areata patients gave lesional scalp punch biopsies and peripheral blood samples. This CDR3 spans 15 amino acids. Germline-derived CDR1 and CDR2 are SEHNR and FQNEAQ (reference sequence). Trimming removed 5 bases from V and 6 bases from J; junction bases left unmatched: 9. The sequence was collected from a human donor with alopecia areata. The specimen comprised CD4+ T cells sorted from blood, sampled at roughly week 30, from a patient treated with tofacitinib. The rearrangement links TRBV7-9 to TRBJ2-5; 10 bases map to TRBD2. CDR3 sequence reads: CASSPEAGGGKTQYF. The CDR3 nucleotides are TGTGCCAGCAGCCCAGAAGCGGGAGGGGGCAAGACCCAGTACTTC.